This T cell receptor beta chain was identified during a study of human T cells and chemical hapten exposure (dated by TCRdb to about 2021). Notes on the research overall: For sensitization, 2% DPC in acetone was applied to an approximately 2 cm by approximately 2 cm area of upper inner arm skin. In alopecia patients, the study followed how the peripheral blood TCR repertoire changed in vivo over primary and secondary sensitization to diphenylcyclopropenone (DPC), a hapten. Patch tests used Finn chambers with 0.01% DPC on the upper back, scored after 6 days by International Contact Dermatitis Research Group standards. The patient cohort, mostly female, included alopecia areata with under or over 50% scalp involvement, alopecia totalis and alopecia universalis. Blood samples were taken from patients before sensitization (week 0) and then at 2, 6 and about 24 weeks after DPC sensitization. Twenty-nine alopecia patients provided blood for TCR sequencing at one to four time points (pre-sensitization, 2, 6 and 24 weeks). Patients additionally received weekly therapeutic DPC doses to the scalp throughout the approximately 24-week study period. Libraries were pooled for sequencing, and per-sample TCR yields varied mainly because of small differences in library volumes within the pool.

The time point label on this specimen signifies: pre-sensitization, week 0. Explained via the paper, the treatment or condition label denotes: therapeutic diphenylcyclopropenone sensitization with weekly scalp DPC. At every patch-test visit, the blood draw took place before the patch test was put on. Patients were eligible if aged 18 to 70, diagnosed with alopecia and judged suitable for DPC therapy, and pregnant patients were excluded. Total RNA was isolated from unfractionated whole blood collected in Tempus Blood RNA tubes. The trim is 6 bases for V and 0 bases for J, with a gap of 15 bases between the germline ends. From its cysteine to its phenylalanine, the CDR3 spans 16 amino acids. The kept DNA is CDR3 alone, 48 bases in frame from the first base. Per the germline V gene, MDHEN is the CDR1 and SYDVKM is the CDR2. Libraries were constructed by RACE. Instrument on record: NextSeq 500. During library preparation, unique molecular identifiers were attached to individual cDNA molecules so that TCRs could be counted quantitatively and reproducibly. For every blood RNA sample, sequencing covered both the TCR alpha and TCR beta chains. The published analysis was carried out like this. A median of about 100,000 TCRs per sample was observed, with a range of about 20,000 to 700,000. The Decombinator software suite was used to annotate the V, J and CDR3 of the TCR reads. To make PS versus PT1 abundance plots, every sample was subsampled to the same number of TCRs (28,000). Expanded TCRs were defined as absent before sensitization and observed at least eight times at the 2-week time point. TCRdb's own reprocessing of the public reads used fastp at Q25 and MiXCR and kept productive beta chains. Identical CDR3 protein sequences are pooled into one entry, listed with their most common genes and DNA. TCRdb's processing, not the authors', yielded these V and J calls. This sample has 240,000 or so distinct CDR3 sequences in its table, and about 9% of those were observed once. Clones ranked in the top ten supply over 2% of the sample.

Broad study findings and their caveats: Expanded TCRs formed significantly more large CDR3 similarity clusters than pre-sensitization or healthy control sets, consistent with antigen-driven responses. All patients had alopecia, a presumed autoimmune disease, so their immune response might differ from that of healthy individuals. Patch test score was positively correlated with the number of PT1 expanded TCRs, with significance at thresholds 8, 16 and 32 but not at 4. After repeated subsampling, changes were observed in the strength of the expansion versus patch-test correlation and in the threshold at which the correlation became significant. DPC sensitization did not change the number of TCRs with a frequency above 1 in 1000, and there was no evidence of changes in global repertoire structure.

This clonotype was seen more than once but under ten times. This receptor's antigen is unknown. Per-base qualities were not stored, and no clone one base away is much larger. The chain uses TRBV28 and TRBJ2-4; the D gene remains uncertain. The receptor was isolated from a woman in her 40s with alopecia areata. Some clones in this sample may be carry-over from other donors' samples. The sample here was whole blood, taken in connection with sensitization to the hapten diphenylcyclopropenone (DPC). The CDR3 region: CASSSVDRLAKNIQYF. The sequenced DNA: TGTGCCAGCAGCTCCGTTGATCGACTAGCCAAAAACATTCAGTACTTC.